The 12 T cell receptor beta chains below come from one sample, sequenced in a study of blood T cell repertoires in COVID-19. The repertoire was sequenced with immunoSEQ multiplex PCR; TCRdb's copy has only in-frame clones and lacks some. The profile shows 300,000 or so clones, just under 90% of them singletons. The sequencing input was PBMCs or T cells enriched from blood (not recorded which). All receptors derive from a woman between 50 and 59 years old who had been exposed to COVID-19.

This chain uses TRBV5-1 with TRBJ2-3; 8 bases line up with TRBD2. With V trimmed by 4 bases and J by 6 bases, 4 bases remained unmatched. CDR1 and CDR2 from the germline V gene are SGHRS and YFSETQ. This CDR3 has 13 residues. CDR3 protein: CASSPRGGDTQYF. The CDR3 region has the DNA TGCGCCAGCAGCCCCCGCGGGGGGGATACGCAGTATTTT.

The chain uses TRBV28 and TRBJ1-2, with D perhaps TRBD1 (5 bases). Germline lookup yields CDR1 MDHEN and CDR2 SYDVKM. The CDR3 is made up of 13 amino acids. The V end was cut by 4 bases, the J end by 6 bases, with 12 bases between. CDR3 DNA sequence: TGTGCCAGCAGTTCGCCCGCAGGGAATGGCTACACCTTC. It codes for CASSSPAGNGYTF.

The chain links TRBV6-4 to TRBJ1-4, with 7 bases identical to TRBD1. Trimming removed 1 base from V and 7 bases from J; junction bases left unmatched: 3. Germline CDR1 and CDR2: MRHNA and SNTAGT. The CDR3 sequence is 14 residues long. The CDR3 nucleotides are TGTGCCAGCAGTGACTTCTCAGGGGGTGAAAAACTGTTTTTT. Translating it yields CASSDFSGGEKLFF.

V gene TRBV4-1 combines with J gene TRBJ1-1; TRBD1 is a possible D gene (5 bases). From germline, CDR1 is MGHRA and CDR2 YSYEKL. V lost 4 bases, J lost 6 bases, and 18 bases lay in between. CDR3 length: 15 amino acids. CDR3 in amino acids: CASSPTGGVSAEAFF. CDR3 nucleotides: TGCGCCAGCAGCCCGACCGGGGGGGTGTCGGCTGAAGCTTTCTTT.

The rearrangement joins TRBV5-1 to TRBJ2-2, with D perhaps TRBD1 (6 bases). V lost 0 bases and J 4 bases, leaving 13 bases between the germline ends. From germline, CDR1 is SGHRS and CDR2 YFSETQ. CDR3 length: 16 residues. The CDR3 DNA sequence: TGCGCCAGCAGCTTGGAGGGCAGGGGCCTCACCGGGGAGCTGTTTTTT. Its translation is CASSLEGRGLTGELFF.

Written as DNA, the CDR3 is TGTGCCAGCACCACCGGACAGGGTTTGCAGTTCTTC. Protein: CASTTGQGLQFF. The V and J genes are TRBV5-4 and TRBJ2-1; 8 bases match TRBD1. Unmatched junction bases numbered 8, after V lost 6 bases and J lost 12 bases. The CDR3 extends over 12 amino acids. The germline CDR1 and CDR2 sequences are SGHNT and YYREEE (reference sequence).

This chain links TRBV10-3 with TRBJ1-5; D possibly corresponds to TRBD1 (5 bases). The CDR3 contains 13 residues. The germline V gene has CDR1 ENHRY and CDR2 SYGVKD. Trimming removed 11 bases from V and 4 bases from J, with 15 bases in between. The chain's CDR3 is CAVKGDGNQPQHF. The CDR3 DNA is TGTGCCGTCAAAGGGGATGGGAATCAGCCCCAGCATTTT.

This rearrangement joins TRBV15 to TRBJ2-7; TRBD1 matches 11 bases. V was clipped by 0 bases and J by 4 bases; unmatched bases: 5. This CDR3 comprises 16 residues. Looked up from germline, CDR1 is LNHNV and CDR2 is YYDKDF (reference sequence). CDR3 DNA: TGTGCCACCAGCAGAGACCGGACAGGGGGCGATTACGAGCAGTACTTC. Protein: CATSRDRTGGDYEQYF.

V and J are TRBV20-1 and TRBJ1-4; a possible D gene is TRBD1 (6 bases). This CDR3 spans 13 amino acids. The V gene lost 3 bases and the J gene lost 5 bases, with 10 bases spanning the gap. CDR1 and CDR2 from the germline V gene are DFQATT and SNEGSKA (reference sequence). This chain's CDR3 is CSASRDTNEKLFF. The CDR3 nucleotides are TGCAGTGCTAGTCGGGACACAAATGAAAAACTGTTTTTT.

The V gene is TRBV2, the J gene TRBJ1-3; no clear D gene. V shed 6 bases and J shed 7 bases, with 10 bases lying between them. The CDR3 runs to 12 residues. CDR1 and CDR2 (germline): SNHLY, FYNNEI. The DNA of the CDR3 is TGTGCCAGCAGGGGGTCGGGGAACACCATATATTTT. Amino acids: CASRGSGNTIYF.

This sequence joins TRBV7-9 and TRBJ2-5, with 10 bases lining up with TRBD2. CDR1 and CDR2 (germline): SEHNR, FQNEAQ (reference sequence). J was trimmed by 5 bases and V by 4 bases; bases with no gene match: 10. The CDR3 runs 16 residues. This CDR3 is CASSSPASGGPETQYF. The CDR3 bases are TGTGCCAGCAGCTCCCCCGCTAGCGGGGGCCCGGAGACCCAGTACTTC.

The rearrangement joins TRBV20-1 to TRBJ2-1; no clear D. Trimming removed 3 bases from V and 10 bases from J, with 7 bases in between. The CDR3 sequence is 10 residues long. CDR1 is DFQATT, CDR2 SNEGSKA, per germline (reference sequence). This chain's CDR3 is CSASRVEQFF. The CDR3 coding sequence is TGCAGTGCTAGTCGTGTGGAGCAGTTCTTC.